The sample holds a few counts of the clone carrying this T cell receptor (beta chain). Its antigen is currently unknown. From germline, CDR1 is MNHEY and CDR2 SVGEGT. V lost 0 bases to trimming and J lost 9 bases; unmatched junction nucleotides: 11. There are 16 residues in the CDR3. This sample stems from a study of T cell repertoires in cytomegalovirus infection. Study-wide context: CMV epitopes, recently identified HLA-C-restricted and well-studied HLA-B-restricted, were used. Both CMV infection and a matching HLA type were indicated by public TCR beta signatures.

From the reads, TCRdb called clonotypes with MiXCR, one entry per CDR3 protein. Among hundreds of thousands of distinct CDR3 sequences listed, roughly 43% were seen once. V and J are TRBV6-2 or TRBV6-3 and TRBJ2-7; 10 bases are a match to TRBD2. The sequence came from a human donor in good health (CMV status not recorded). Some clones in this sample may be carry-over from other donors' samples. The sequencing here drew on cultured PBMCs, taken from culture after CMV antigen stimulation. The CDR3 region is CASSYSKASGGQRQYF. In DNA, the CDR3 is TGTGCCAGCAGTTACTCGAAGGCTAGCGGGGGCCAAAGGCAGTACTTC.